This section outlines one T cell receptor beta chain sequence together with its context. The antigen remains unidentified. This sample stems from a study of CD8 T cells in ankylosing spondylitis. Study-wide findings and caveats: Apparently characteristic of ankylosing spondylitis blood was a TCR beta motif (roughly eight highly homologous variants). Some motif variants had been reported before (in reactive arthritis synovial fluid and blood). CD8+ by phenotype, disease-linked clones were relatively rare in peripheral blood.

TCRdb processed the 5' RACE reads anew with MiXCR; each CDR3 protein has one entry. The top ten hold around 0.51% of the sample, which has around 890,000 distinct CDR3 sequences, about 12% seen once. Germline V CDR1 and CDR2: DFQATT, SNEGSKA (reference sequence). V dropped 3 bases and J dropped 10 bases, with 12 bases sitting between them. CDR3 length: 11 residues. Sequenced: blood, either unsorted or a sorted T cell fraction (not recorded which). The rearrangement links TRBV20-1 to TRBJ1-1; D perhaps matches TRBD1 (6 bases). The TCR comes from a male donor with ankylosing spondylitis. The CDR3 DNA sequence: TGCAGTGCTAGGAACCAGGGGACAGCTTTCTTT. Its translation is CSARNQGTAFF.